Listed here are 25 T cell receptor beta chains from one sample, sequenced in a study of T cell responses to AZD1222 COVID-19 vaccine. Clones were read by immunoSEQ multiplex PCR, and TCRdb kept only the in-frame ones, dropping some. Altogether some 100,000 clones are present, more than 70% being singletons, with the ten largest covering roughly 1.4%. The input for sequencing was peripheral blood, taken on day 0 of AZD1222 vaccination. All receptors derive from an adult in good health.

This CDR3 is CASIGAGHYGYTF. CDR3 nucleotides: TGTGCCAGCATAGGTGCAGGCCACTATGGCTACACCTTC. The chain links TRBV12-3 or TRBV12-4 to TRBJ1-2, with D unclear. Trimming removed 7 bases from V and 3 bases from J, with 12 bases in between. This CDR3 is 13 amino acids long.

The V call is TRBV11-3, the J call TRBJ1-1; D call uncertain. The V end lost 6 bases, the J end lost 1 base, and 9 bases lay between the germline ends. The CDR3 spans 13 residues. CDR1 is SGHNT and CDR2 is YENEEA in the germline V gene. The CDR3 DNA reads TGTGCCAGCAGGGAGGGAGCGAACACTGAAGCTTTCTTT. It codes for CASREGANTEAFF.

The chain combines TRBV18 with TRBJ2-7, with TRBD1 identical over 9 bases. The CDR3 runs to 15 residues. The V and J ends lost 2 bases and 2 bases, in that order; junction bases with no gene match: 4. CDR1 is KGHSH and CDR2 is LQKENI in the germline V gene. In DNA form, the CDR3 reads TGTGCCAGCTCACCAAGAGGACAGGGGACCTACGAGCAGTACTTC. Its protein product is CASSPRGQGTYEQYF. The full variable domain, completed using reference TRBV18 and TRBJ2-7, is NAGVMQNPRHLVRRRGQEARLRCSPMKGHSHVYWYRQLPEEGLKFMVYLQKENIIDESGMPKERFSAEFPKEGPSILRIQQVVRGDSAAYFCASSPRGQGTYEQYFGPGTRLTVT.

The rearrangement links TRBV5-1 to TRBJ2-1; 9 bases are shared with TRBD2. Germline V gene data show CDR1 as SGHRS and CDR2 as YFSETQ. After removal of 0 bases from V and 4 bases from J, the junction contained 2 bases not matched to a gene. This CDR3 contains 15 residues. Here the CDR3 reads CASSLDSGSYNEQFF. For the CDR3, the DNA is TGCGCCAGCAGCTTGGATAGCGGGAGTTACAATGAGCAGTTCTTC. The whole variable domain, remainder taken from reference TRBV5-1 and TRBJ2-1, is KAGVTQTPRYLIKTRGQQVTLSCSPISGHRSVSWYQQTPGQGLQFLFEYFSETQRNKGNFPGRFSGRQFSNSRSEMNVSTLELGDSALYLCASSLDSGSYNEQFFGPGTRLTVL.

The V and J genes are TRBV28 and TRBJ1-4; D is possibly TRBD1 (6 bases). V lost 5 bases and J lost 7, with 20 bases in between. The CDR3 spans 16 residues. Looked up from germline, CDR1 is MDHEN and CDR2 is SYDVKM. The chain's CDR3 is CASSLALRGLAEKLFF. CDR3 in DNA: TGTGCCAGCAGTCTAGCCCTCCGGGGGCTAGCTGAAAAACTGTTTTTT. Based on the CDR3 plus reference TRBV28 and TRBJ1-4, the full variable domain is DVKVTQSSRYLVKRTGEKVFLECVQDMDHENMFWYRQDPGLGLRLIYFSYDVKMKEKGDIPEGYSVSREKKERFSLILESASTNQTSMYLCASSLALRGLAEKLFFGSGTQLSVL.

This sequence joins TRBV5-4 and TRBJ2-2, with TRBD1 identical over 11 bases. In germline, CDR1 is SGHNT, CDR2 YYREEE (reference sequence). Trimming took 5 bases from V and 5 from J; bases not matched to a gene: 5. The CDR3 spans 15 residues. The CDR3 here is CASRFGTGGTGELFF. CDR3 bases: TGTGCCAGCAGATTCGGGACAGGGGGAACCGGGGAGCTGTTTTTT.

J is TRBJ1-4 and V is TRBV7-2; 9 bases line up with TRBD1. J was trimmed by 7 bases and V by 5 bases; bases with no gene match: 5. The germline CDR1 and CDR2 sequences are SGHTA and FQGNSA. The CDR3 runs to 14 residues. CDR3 amino acids: CASSINRGPEKLFF. CDR3 coding DNA: TGTGCCAGCAGCATAAACAGGGGGCCTGAAAAACTGTTTTTT.

This clone was detected only a few times. Other nucleotide sequences from this sample produce the same CDR3. This sequence joins TRBV28 and TRBJ2-1; D is uncertain. Trimming left V 3 bases short and J 7 bases short, with 4 bases between. The CDR3 has 11 amino acids. CDR1 is MDHEN and CDR2 is SYDVKM in the germline V gene. The CDR3: CASSLVNEQFF. Here the CDR3 DNA reads TGTGCCAGCAGTTTGGTTAATGAGCAGTTCTTC.

V is TRBV29-1 and J is TRBJ2-7; D may be TRBD1 (5 bases). CDR3 size: 13 residues. V was clipped by 0 bases and J by 3 bases, with 9 bases between them. From germline, CDR1 is SQVTM and CDR2 ANQGSEA. The CDR3 sequence: CSVEDPQDYEQYF. Here the CDR3 DNA reads TGCAGCGTTGAAGATCCACAGGACTACGAGCAGTACTTC.

Comments on this clone: One end of the junction varies from germline; a read error may be responsible. This chain uses TRBV28 with TRBJ1-1; a possible D gene is TRBD1 (5 bases). The length of the CDR3 is 15 residues. The germline V gene has CDR1 MDHEN and CDR2 SYDVKM. CDR3 nucleotides: TGTGCCAGCAGCCTTGGGGGGGGATTGAAGACTGAAGCTTTCTTT. It translates to CASSLGGGLKTEAFF.

The chain employs TRBV11-1 and TRBJ2-1, with 9 bases fitting TRBD2. Germline V lookup: CDR1 SGHAT, CDR2 FQDESV (reference sequence). J was trimmed by 2 bases and V by 5 bases; bases with no gene match: 4. There are 15 residues in the CDR3. DNA for the CDR3: TGTGCCAGCAGCCTTAGCGGGAGCCCCTACAATGAGCAGTTCTTC. It codes for CASSLSGSPYNEQFF.

This clone has a count of ten or more. This chain joins TRBV30 and TRBJ2-2; D unresolved. Between the trimmed V and J ends, which lost 0 bases and 6 bases, there was a span of 8 bases. CDR3 size: 13 residues. CDR1 is GTSNPN and CDR2 is SVGIG in the germline V gene (reference sequence). The CDR3 loop reads CAWSVGVAGELFF. In DNA form, the CDR3 reads TGTGCCTGGAGTGTAGGCGTGGCCGGGGAGCTGTTTTTT. The full variable domain, rest sourced from reference TRBV30 and TRBJ2-2, is SQTIHQWPATLVQPVGSPLSLECTVEGTSNPNLYWYRQAAGRGLQLLFYSVGIGQISSEVPQNLSASRPQDRQFILSSKKLLLSDSGFYLCAWSVGVAGELFFGEGSRLTVL.

The V call is TRBV4-2, the J call TRBJ2-7, with D perhaps matching TRBD1 or TRBD2 (5 bases each). V dropped 0 bases and J dropped 4 bases, with 16 bases sitting between them. Germline CDR1 and CDR2: LGHNA and YNFKEQ. The CDR3 length is 16 residues. The CDR3 DNA sequence: TGTGCCAGCAGCCAAGAGTCGGGGCACCGGGGTTACGAGCAGTACTTC. Amino acid sequence: CASSQESGHRGYEQYF.

This sequence joins TRBV7-9 and TRBJ1-6; no clear D gene. The length of the CDR3 is 16 residues. V was cut by 1 base and J by 6 bases, with 13 bases left in between. CDR1 and CDR2 from the germline V gene are SEHNR and FQNEAQ (reference sequence). The CDR3 DNA sequence: TGTGCCAGCAGCTTAGGAACGGAGGCTGGTAATTCACCCCTCCACTTT. This sequence encodes CASSLGTEAGNSPLHF.

The CDR3 nucleotides read TGTGCCAGCAGAAAAAGCGGGACGATCCATGATACGCAGTATTTT. Amino acids: CASRKSGTIHDTQYF. The V gene is TRBV11-2, the J gene TRBJ2-3; 7 nucleotides align to TRBD2. Trimming removed 6 bases from V and 6 bases from J; junction bases left unmatched: 12. This CDR3 has 15 residues. The germline gives CDR1 SGHAT, CDR2 FQNNGV. Filled out from reference TRBV11-2 and TRBJ2-3, the complete variable domain reads EAGVAQSPRYKIIEKRQSVAFWCNPISGHATLYWYQQILGQGPKLLIQFQNNGVVDDSQLPKDRFSAERLKGVDSTLKIQPAKLEDSAVYLCASRKSGTIHDTQYFGPGTRLTVL.

This clone is a singleton in its sample. The J gene is TRBJ2-7, the V gene TRBV28, with TRBD1 matching 9 bases. The CDR3 is 13 residues long. The germline V gene encodes CDR1 MDHEN and CDR2 SYDVKM. V shed 6 bases, J shed 6 bases, and the junction held 6 bases outside the gene matches. This CDR3 is CASRPGQGGEQYF. CDR3 DNA: TGTGCCAGCAGGCCGGGACAGGGCGGCGAGCAGTACTTC.

This clone was seen only a few times. The chain couples TRBV6-5 to TRBJ1-6; no firm D call. V dropped 8 bases and J dropped 10 bases, with 18 bases sitting between them. The length of the CDR3 is 14 residues. The germline V gene encodes CDR1 MNHEY and CDR2 SVGAGI. CDR3 nucleotides: TGTGCCAGCCATTCATGGGGTTCTCGGTCACCCCTCCACTTT. As protein: CASHSWGSRSPLHF.

This clone was picked up a small number of times. CDR3 sequence (DNA): TGCGCCAGCAGCCAAGAGGACAGGAAGATCGGCACCGGGGAGCTGTTTTTT. Amino acid sequence: CASSQEDRKIGTGELFF. The chain carries TRBV4-1 and TRBJ2-2, with TRBD1 identical over 7 bases. With 0 bases clipped from V and 4 bases from J, the junction kept 8 bases outside the gene matches. This CDR3 has 17 amino acids. Germline loops: CDR1 MGHRA, CDR2 YSYEKL.

V and J are TRBV10-3 and TRBJ1-2; D is perhaps TRBD1 (6 bases). The CDR3 contains 14 residues. Between the trimmed V and J ends, which lost 0 bases and 2 bases, there was a span of 7 bases. CDR1 is ENHRY, CDR2 SYGVKD, per germline. In DNA, the CDR3 is TGTGCCATCAGTGAGTCCCAGGGGAACTATGGCTACACCTTC. Protein product: CAISESQGNYGYTF.

V usage is TRBV7-8 and J usage is TRBJ1-2, with 10 bases that match TRBD1. With V trimmed by 1 base and J by 2 bases, 7 bases remained unmatched. The germline V gene has CDR1 SGHVS and CDR2 FQNEAQ. This CDR3 comprises 17 residues. The CDR3 coding sequence is TGTGCCAGCAGCTTAGTATCCGGACAGGGGGACAACTATGGCTACACCTTC. Residues: CASSLVSGQGDNYGYTF.

The V call is TRBV29-1, the J call TRBJ1-1, with 8 positions matching TRBD1. The CDR3 consists of 13 residues. The germline V gene has CDR1 SQVTM and CDR2 ANQGSEA. V trimming: 6 bases; J trimming: 1 base; junction bases outside the gene matches: 4. The CDR3 loop is CSVEQGGNTEAFF. CDR3 bases: TGCAGCGTGGAACAGGGGGGGAACACTGAAGCTTTCTTT.

J is TRBJ1-6 and V is TRBV19, with D unresolved. The V and J ends lost 3 bases and 7 bases respectively, with 4 bases between them. The CDR3 has 12 amino acids. Germline-derived CDR1 and CDR2 are LNHDA and SQIVND (reference sequence). The CDR3 DNA reads as TGTGCCAGTAGTATTCCGAATTCACCCCTCCACTTT. The encoded protein is CASSIPNSPLHF.

This rearrangement joins TRBV12-3 or TRBV12-4 to TRBJ1-2; possibly TRBD1 for D (5 bases). The V and J ends lost 9 bases and 4 bases respectively, with 15 bases between them. This CDR3 spans 13 amino acids. The CDR3 DNA reads as TGTGCCAGGGGCAATGCAGGGCTCTATGGCTACACCTTC. It is translated as CARGNAGLYGYTF.

J is TRBJ1-6 and V is TRBV13; D gene unclear. Per germline, CDR1 PRHDT and CDR2 FYEKMQ (reference sequence). V was shortened by 0 bases and J by 10 bases, with 7 bases between the two germline ends. The CDR3 covers 13 residues. The CDR3 region is CASSLGRESPLHF. The CDR3 nucleotides read TGTGCCAGCAGCTTAGGGCGGGAATCACCCCTCCACTTT.

The chain has TRBV19 and TRBJ2-1, with D perhaps TRBD1 (6 bases). The V end was cut by 3 bases, the J end by 4 bases, with 13 bases between. This CDR3 has 15 residues. Germline-derived CDR1 and CDR2 are LNHDA and SQIVND (reference sequence). CDR3 DNA: TGTGCCAGTAGTATCCCAGGGGTGGGATACAATGAGCAGTTCTTC. This sequence encodes CASSIPGVGYNEQFF.